This TCR beta chain was observed in a study of T cell responses to AZD1222 COVID-19 vaccine. Study-level findings and limits: Possibly, clonal diversity was underestimated; donors were largely white British and included more females.

For this clone: The target antigen is unknown.

Profiled with immunoSEQ multiplex PCR; TCRdb holds only in-frame clones, not every one. The data hold 110,000 or so clones, with approximately 90% observed a single time. Second-dose intervals of approximately 4 or approximately 12 weeks were pooled. The TCR was taken from an adult who received the AZD1222 COVID-19 vaccine. The sample consisted of peripheral blood, taken 28 days after the second AZD1222 dose.

The CDR3 loop is CASSQEKITNTEAFF. The CDR3 nucleotides are TGTGCCAGCAGCCAAGAGAAGATAACGAACACTGAAGCTTTCTTT. The chain uses TRBV3-1 (or the pseudogene TRBV3-2) and TRBJ1-1, with D unresolved. CDR1 and CDR2 (germline): LGHDT, YNNKEL (reference sequence). There are 15 residues in the CDR3. Deletions cut 0 bases from V and 1 base from J, with 9 bases between.